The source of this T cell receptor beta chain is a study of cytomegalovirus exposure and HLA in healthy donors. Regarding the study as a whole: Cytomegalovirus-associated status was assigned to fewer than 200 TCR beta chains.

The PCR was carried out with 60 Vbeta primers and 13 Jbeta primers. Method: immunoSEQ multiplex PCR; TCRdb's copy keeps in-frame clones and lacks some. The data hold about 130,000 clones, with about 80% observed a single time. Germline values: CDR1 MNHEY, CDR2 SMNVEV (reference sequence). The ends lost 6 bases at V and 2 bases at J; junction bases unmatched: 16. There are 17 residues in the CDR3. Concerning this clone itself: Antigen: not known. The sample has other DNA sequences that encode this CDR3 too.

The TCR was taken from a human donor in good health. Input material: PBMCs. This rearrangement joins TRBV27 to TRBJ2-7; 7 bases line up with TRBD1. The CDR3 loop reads CASSLNRRDSTTYEQYF. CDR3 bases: TGTGCCAGCAGCTTAAACCGCCGGGACAGTACCACCTACGAGCAGTACTTC.